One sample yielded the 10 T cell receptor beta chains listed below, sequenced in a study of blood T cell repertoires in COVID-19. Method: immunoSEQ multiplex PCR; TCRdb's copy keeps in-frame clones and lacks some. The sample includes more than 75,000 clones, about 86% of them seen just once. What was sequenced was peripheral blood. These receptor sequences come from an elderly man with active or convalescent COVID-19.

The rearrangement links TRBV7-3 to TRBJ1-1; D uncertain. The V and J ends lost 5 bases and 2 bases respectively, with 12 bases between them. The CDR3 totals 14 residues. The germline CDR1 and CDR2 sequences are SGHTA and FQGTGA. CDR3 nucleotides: TGTGCCAGCAGCCCCCAGGTTGGCAACACTGAAGCTTTCTTT. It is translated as CASSPQVGNTEAFF.

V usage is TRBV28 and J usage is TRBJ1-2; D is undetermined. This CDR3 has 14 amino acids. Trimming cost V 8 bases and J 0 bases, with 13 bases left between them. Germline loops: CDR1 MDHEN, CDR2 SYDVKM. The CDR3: CASSLVGSNYGYTF. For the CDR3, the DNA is TGTGCCAGCTCTCTGGTCGGGTCTAACTATGGCTACACCTTC.

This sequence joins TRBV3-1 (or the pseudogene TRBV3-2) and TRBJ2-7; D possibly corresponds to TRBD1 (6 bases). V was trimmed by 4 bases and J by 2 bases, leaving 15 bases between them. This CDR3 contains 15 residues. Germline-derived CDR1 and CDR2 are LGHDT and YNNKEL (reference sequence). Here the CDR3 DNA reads TGTGCCAGCAGCCGTTTGACAGGACCCGCCTACGAGCAGTACTTC. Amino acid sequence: CASSRLTGPAYEQYF.

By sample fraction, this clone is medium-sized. CDR3 DNA: TGTGCCAGCAGTTCGTTTCTCCGGGATGGCTACACCTTC. Amino acids: CASSSFLRDGYTF. The V gene is TRBV6-5, the J gene TRBJ1-2; no firm D call. Looked up from germline, CDR1 is MNHEY and CDR2 is SVGAGI. Deletions cut 4 bases from V and 6 bases from J, with 12 bases between. The CDR3 is 13 residues long.

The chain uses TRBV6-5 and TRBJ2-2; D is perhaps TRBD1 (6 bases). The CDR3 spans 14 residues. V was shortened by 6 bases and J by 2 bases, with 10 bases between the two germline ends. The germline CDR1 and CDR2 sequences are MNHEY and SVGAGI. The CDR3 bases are TGTGCCAGCAGCGGGACATTCAACACCGGGGAGCTGTTTTTT. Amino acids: CASSGTFNTGELFF.

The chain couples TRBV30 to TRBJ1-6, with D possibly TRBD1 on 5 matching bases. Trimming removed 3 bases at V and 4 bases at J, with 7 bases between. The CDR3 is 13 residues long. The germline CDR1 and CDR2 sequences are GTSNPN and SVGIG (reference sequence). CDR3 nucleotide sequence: TGTGCCTGGAGGGAGGGGTATAATTCACCCCTCCACTTT. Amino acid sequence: CAWREGYNSPLHF.

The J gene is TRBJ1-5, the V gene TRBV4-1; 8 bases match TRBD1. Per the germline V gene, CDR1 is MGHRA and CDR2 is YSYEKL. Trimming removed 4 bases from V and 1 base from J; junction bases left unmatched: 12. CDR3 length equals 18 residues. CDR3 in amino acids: CASSPSGQGWVSNQPQHF. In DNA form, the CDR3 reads TGCGCCAGCAGCCCATCAGGACAGGGCTGGGTAAGCAATCAGCCCCAGCATTTT.

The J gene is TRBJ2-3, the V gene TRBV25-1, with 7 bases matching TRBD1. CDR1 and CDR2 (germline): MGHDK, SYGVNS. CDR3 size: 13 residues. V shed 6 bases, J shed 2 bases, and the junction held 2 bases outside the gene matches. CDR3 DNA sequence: TGTGCCAGCAGGGACAGGTCCACAGATACGCAGTATTTT. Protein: CASRDRSTDTQYF.

Written as DNA, the CDR3 is TGTGCCAGCAGTGAGCAGGACTCCAATCAGCCCCAGCATTTT. This translates into CASSEQDSNQPQHF. This chain links TRBV6-1 with TRBJ1-5, with D hard to call. V was pared by 3 bases and J by 3 bases, with 9 bases between. The CDR3 loop spans 14 amino acids. In germline, CDR1 is MNHNS, CDR2 SASEGT.

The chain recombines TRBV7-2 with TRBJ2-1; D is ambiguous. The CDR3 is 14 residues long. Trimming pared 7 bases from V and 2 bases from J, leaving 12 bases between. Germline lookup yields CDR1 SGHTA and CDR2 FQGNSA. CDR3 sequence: CASTSHGAYNEQFF. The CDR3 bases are TGTGCCAGCACCTCCCACGGAGCCTACAATGAGCAGTTCTTC.